These T cell receptor beta chains were read from a single sample in a study of post-analysis software for immune sequencing data. TCRdb ran MiXCR on the PCR reads and lists one entry per CDR3 protein. The table lists over 700,000 distinct CDR3 sequences, just under 30% of them singletons. Sequencing input: blood. These receptors all stem from a girl between 10 and 17 years old with multiple sclerosis. The CDR3 runs from the conserved cysteine through the conserved F or W. Fields, in order: V gene, CDR3 length, D gene, J gene, clone size, CDR3 protein, CDR3 DNA. D genes are given only for firm matches. Clone size is given for some rows only: seen once, a few or many times, or a class if the clone is expanded.

TRBV7-9,13,-,TRBJ2-5,-,CASSLSSRETQYF,TGTGCCAGCAGCTTGAGCAGCAGGGAGACCCAGTACTTC
TRBV6-6,13,-,TRBJ2-1,few,CASSKLVVDEQFF,TGTGCCAGCAGTAAACTAGTTGTCGATGAGCAGTTCTTC
TRBV12-5,14,-,TRBJ1-2,-,CASGGPRDIGGYTF,TGTGCTAGTGGTGGACCCAGGGACATCGGGGGCTACACCTTC
TRBV9,14,-,TRBJ2-7,many,CASSVGSLSVEQYF,TGTGCCAGCAGCGTAGGCTCCCTCTCTGTAGAGCAGTACTTC
TRBV6-5,14,TRBD1,TRBJ1-5,-,CASRRDSWNQPQHF,TGTGCCAGCAGGAGGGACAGTTGGAATCAGCCCCAGCATTTT
TRBV7-2,16,TRBD2,TRBJ2-3,many,CASSLAGGGGTDTQYF,TGTGCCAGCAGCTTAGCGGGCGGGGGGGGTACAGATACGCAGTATTTT
TRBV5-1,15,-,TRBJ2-4,-,CASSKDGWAKNIQYF,TGCGCCAGCAGCAAGGACGGATGGGCCAAAAACATTCAGTACTTC
TRBV12-3/TRBV12-4,18,TRBD1,TRBJ1-2,-,CASSPFSIPGQGVGGYTF,TGTGCCAGCAGCCCGTTTTCTATTCCGGGACAGGGTGTCGGTGGCTACACCTTC
TRBV12-3/TRBV12-4,14,-,TRBJ2-4,-,CASRPRYLVNIQYF,TGTGCCAGCAGACCTCGGTACCTAGTAAACATTCAGTACTTC
TRBV6-1,15,-,TRBJ1-5,-,CASSDWQGVDQPQHF,TGTGCCAGCAGTGATTGGCAGGGAGTCGATCAGCCCCAGCATTTT
TRBV19,13,-,TRBJ2-7,few,CASSLHSRYEQYF,TGTGCCAGTAGTCTTCACAGCAGGTACGAGCAGTACTTC
TRBV5-1,15,-,TRBJ2-5,-,CASSLLSYTQETQYF,TGCGCCAGCAGCTTACTCAGCTACACCCAAGAGACCCAGTACTTC
TRBV27,16,-,TRBJ2-7,-,CASSFVGPRAGYEQYF,TGTGCCAGCAGTTTTGTGGGACCCCGGGCCGGCTACGAGCAGTACTTC
TRBV12-3/TRBV12-4,13,-,TRBJ2-1,few,CASSLTMSNEQFF,TGTGCCAGCAGCCTGACGATGAGCAATGAGCAGTTCTTC
TRBV9,18,-,TRBJ2-1,many,CASSVTGSGLSRINEQFF,TGTGCCAGCAGCGTAACGGGTAGCGGACTTTCACGAATCAATGAGCAGTTCTTC
TRBV6-5,13,TRBD1,TRBJ1-5,-,CASRGTVAQPQHF,TGTGCCAGCAGGGGGACAGTGGCTCAGCCCCAGCATTTT